Listed below are T cell receptor beta chains from one sample, sequenced in a study of T cell repertoires in cytomegalovirus infection. TCRdb ran MiXCR on the reads and lists one entry per CDR3 protein. The sample consists of around 320,000 distinct CDR3 sequences, more than 9% of them appearing once. Sequenced input: PBMCs. All receptors derive from a human donor in good health (CMV status not recorded). Some clones in this sample may be carry-over from other donors' samples. Both conserved end residues are part of each CDR3. D genes are given only for firm matches. A clone size is listed for some rows: how often the clone was seen (once, few, many), or a class if it is expanded.

CDR3 protein	CDR3 DNA	J gene	CDR3 length	V gene	clone size	D gene
CAWSSTGLGQFF	TGTGCCTGGAGTTCTACAGGGTTAGGGCAGTTCTTC	TRBJ2-1	12	TRBV30	-	-
CASSYSSARGLRGYTF	TGTGCCAGCAGTTACTCGAGTGCCAGGGGCTTGCGCGGCTACACCTTC	TRBJ1-2	16	TRBV6-5	many	-
CASSQGIGVEQFF	TGCGCCAGCAGCCAAGGTATAGGCGTTGAGCAGTTCTTC	TRBJ2-1	13	TRBV4-1	few	-
CASSLSGNTEAFF	TGTGCCAGCAGTTTATCCGGGAACACTGAAGCTTTCTTT	TRBJ1-1	13	TRBV7-3	many	-
CASRTGTDYGYTF	TGTGCCAGCAGAACCGGGACAGACTATGGCTACACCTTC	TRBJ1-2	13	TRBV6-1	-	TRBD1
CSVEDRTGQMWGYTF	TGCAGCGTTGAAGATCGAACGGGGCAGATGTGGGGCTACACCTTC	TRBJ1-2	15	TRBV29-1	few	-
CASRKAGYQETQYF	TGTGCCAGCAGGAAAGCGGGATACCAAGAGACCCAGTACTTC	TRBJ2-5	14	TRBV6-1	-	TRBD2
CASSSPTSGSTDTQYF	TGTGCCAGCAGTTCCCCAACTAGCGGAAGCACAGATACGCAGTATTTT	TRBJ2-3	16	TRBV27	few	TRBD2
CSASYTSGRATWYEQYF	TGCAGTGCTAGTTACACTAGCGGGAGGGCGACATGGTACGAGCAGTACTTC	TRBJ2-7	17	TRBV20-1	few	TRBD2
CASSPSGTPSSGANVLTF	TGTGCCAGCAGCCCCTCGGGGACACCATCATCTGGGGCCAACGTCCTGACTTTC	TRBJ2-6	18	TRBV7-9	-	-
CSAARGGRAGYNEQFF	TGCAGTGCAGCGCGGGGCGGGAGGGCCGGCTACAATGAGCAGTTCTTC	TRBJ2-1	16	TRBV20-1	few	TRBD2
CASSRQGLGDTQYF	TGTGCCAGCAGTCGACAGGGGCTGGGGGATACGCAGTATTTT	TRBJ2-3	14	TRBV7-2	many	TRBD1
CATSDIGQNSYNEQFF	TGTGCCACCAGTGATATAGGACAGAACTCCTACAATGAGCAGTTCTTC	TRBJ2-1	16	TRBV24-1	many	-
CASSPKALYGYTF	TGTGCCAGCAGTCCCAAGGCACTCTATGGCTACACCTTC	TRBJ1-2	13	TRBV12-3/TRBV12-4	-	-
CASIKGGKSSGELFF	TGTGCCAGCATCAAAGGGGGGAAGAGTTCCGGGGAGCTGTTTTTT	TRBJ2-2	15	TRBV6-1	-	-
CASSLDFTDTQYF	TGTGCCAGCAGCCTAGACTTCACAGATACGCAGTATTTT	TRBJ2-3	13	TRBV5-6	-	-
CASSGTLGAYNSPLHF	TGTGCCAGCAGCGGGACGCTTGGGGCTTATAATTCACCCCTCCACTTT	TRBJ1-6	16	TRBV25-1	few	-
CASSPRATYEQYF	TGTGCCAGCAGCCCCAGAGCCACCTACGAGCAGTACTTC	TRBJ2-7	13	TRBV11-1	many	-
CASSLKSGHNEQFF	TGTGCCAGCAGCTTAAAGTCAGGGCACAATGAGCAGTTCTTC	TRBJ2-1	14	TRBV7-3	-	-
CASSRGTGANYGYTF	TGTGCCAGCAGCCGTGGGACAGGGGCTAACTATGGCTACACCTTC	TRBJ1-2	15	TRBV3-1	few	TRBD1
CATESSDKMNTEAFF	TGTGCCACCGAATCCTCCGACAAAATGAACACTGAAGCTTTCTTT	TRBJ1-1	15	TRBV24-1	few	-
CSVTGLTSTDTQYF	TGCAGTGTTACGGGACTAACTAGCACAGATACGCAGTATTTT	TRBJ2-3	14	TRBV20-1	few	TRBD2
CASSLVYGRYTEAFF	TGTGCCAGCAGTTTAGTCTATGGGAGATACACTGAAGCTTTCTTT	TRBJ1-1	15	TRBV28	few	-
CASSSTGASGGQGEQFF	TGTGCCAGCAGCTCCACGGGGGCTAGCGGGGGGCAGGGTGAGCAGTTCTTC	TRBJ2-1	17	TRBV7-3	many	TRBD2
CASSPLSAGGPQPQHF	TGTGCCAGCTCACCACTCTCGGCGGGAGGGCCCCAGCCCCAGCATTTT	TRBJ1-5	16	TRBV18	-	-
CASSLGAGNGYTF	TGTGCCAGCAGCTTAGGGGCAGGGAATGGCTACACCTTC	TRBJ1-2	13	TRBV11-2	-	-
CASSWPPQETQYF	TGTGCCAGCAGCTGGCCTCCCCAAGAGACCCAGTACTTC	TRBJ2-5	13	TRBV7-4	-	-
CASSIRGSEETQYF	TGTGCCAGTAGTATCCGCGGGAGTGAAGAGACCCAGTACTTC	TRBJ2-5	14	TRBV19	few	TRBD2
CASGPRDGSGNNEQFF	TGTGCTAGTGGCCCCCGGGACGGTTCGGGGAACAATGAGCAGTTCTTC	TRBJ2-1	16	TRBV12-5	few	-
CASQSDSFGRPNTEAFF	TGTGCCAGCCAGTCAGACAGTTTTGGGAGACCCAACACTGAAGCTTTCTTT	TRBJ1-1	17	TRBV7-9	many	-
CAIRGMNTEAFF	TGTGCCATCAGGGGGATGAACACTGAAGCTTTCTTT	TRBJ1-1	12	TRBV10-3	few	-
CASSYGIRGSSSYNEQFF	TGTGCCAGCAGTTACGGAATACGAGGGTCAAGCTCCTACAATGAGCAGTTCTTC	TRBJ2-1	18	TRBV6-5	-	-
CASSPLWRGGFDEQFF	TGTGCCAGCAGCCCCCTGTGGCGGGGGGGCTTCGATGAGCAGTTCTTT	TRBJ2-1	16	TRBV7-9	few	TRBD2
CASSLDGGAGYNEQFF	TGTGCCAGCAGCTTAGATGGGGGGGCAGGATACAATGAGCAGTTCTTC	TRBJ2-1	16	TRBV7-2	-	-
CASRGGGTSYYEQYF	TGTGCCAGCAGGGGAGGGGGGACAAGTTACTACGAGCAGTACTTC	TRBJ2-7	15	TRBV27	-	-
CASSYYGTVPPEQYF	TGTGCCAGCAGTTACTACGGGACTGTTCCGCCCGAGCAGTACTTC	TRBJ2-7	15	TRBV6-2/TRBV6-3	many	-
CASSLEQGARNQPQHF	TGTGCCAGCAGCTTAGAGCAGGGGGCACGAAATCAGCCCCAGCATTTT	TRBJ1-5	16	TRBV7-9	many	TRBD1
CASSDGSINTGELFF	TGTGCCAGCAGTGATGGCTCAATTAACACCGGGGAGCTGTTTTTT	TRBJ2-2	15	TRBV2	many	-
CASSLRQGWEQYF	TGTGCCAGCAGCTTACGCCAGGGGTGGGAGCAGTACTTC	TRBJ2-7	13	TRBV7-2	many	-
CASSIRGYYEQYF	TGTGCCAGCAGCATCAGGGGGTACTACGAGCAGTACTTC	TRBJ2-7	13	TRBV7-8	-	TRBD1
CASSVRQREGYGYTF	TGTGCCAGCAGCGTTCGACAGAGAGAGGGCTATGGCTACACCTTC	TRBJ1-2	15	TRBV11-2	many	-
CAINIRDREMRWDTGELFF	TGTGCCATCAACATCCGGGACAGGGAAATGCGTTGGGACACCGGGGAGCTGTTTTTT	TRBJ2-2	19	TRBV10-3	-	TRBD1
CASTSGTDAFF	TGTGCCAGCACCTCCGGGACAGACGCTTTCTTT	TRBJ1-1	11	TRBV12-3/TRBV12-4	many	TRBD1
CASSHTGVPNYGYTF	TGTGCCAGCAGCCATACGGGGGTCCCTAACTATGGCTACACCTTC	TRBJ1-2	15	TRBV27	-	-
CASSFYQRSGELFF	TGTGCCAGCAGTTTTTATCAACGCTCCGGGGAGCTGTTTTTT	TRBJ2-2	14	TRBV28	few	-
CASSYRRTQETQYF	TGTGCCAGCAGCTACAGGAGAACTCAAGAGACCCAGTACTTC	TRBJ2-5	14	TRBV12-3/TRBV12-4	-	-
CASSPSTRDRNAEAFF	TGCGCCAGCAGCCCGTCTACCCGGGACAGGAACGCTGAAGCTTTCTTT	TRBJ1-1	16	TRBV4-3	-	TRBD1
CAIGKTGEHNEQFF	TGTGCCATCGGAAAGACAGGAGAACACAATGAGCAGTTCTTC	TRBJ2-1	14	TRBV10-3	few	-
CASSISPRTEAFF	TGTGCCAGCAGTATTTCCCCCAGGACTGAAGCTTTCTTT	TRBJ1-1	13	TRBV7-3	many	-
CASSGLAETLDHTQYF	TGCGCCAGCAGTGGTCTAGCGGAGACCCTCGACCATACGCAGTATTTT	TRBJ2-3	16	TRBV10-2	many	TRBD2
CASSFGQVDYGYTF	TGTGCCAGCAGCTTTGGACAGGTCGACTATGGCTACACCTTC	TRBJ1-2	14	TRBV5-6	-	TRBD1
CASSPLGAATGELFF	TGTGCCAGCAGCCCCCTCGGAGCCGCGACCGGGGAGCTGTTTTTT	TRBJ2-2	15	TRBV7-2	few	-
CAIIIETGMTNQPQHF	TGTGCCATTATAATCGAGACAGGGATGACCAATCAGCCCCAGCATTTT	TRBJ1-5	16	TRBV10-3	many	TRBD1
CASSLTGRVSYEQYF	TGTGCCAGCAGCCTCACAGGGAGGGTCTCCTACGAGCAGTACTTC	TRBJ2-7	15	TRBV6-1	-	-
CASSSRKTTRGDGYTF	TGTGCCAGCAGCTCTAGAAAGACGACAAGGGGCGATGGCTACACCTTC	TRBJ1-2	16	TRBV11-2	many	-
CASSFVTGSYGYTF	TGTGCCAGCAGTTTTGTTACAGGGAGCTATGGCTACACCTTC	TRBJ1-2	14	TRBV6-8	-	-